The sequence of this T cell receptor (beta chain) was determined in a study of CXCR3-negative and CXCR3-positive naive CD8 T cells. This CDR3 contains 15 residues. Looked up from germline, CDR1 is SEHNR and CDR2 is FQNEAQ (reference sequence). It was by 5' RACE with UMI labels that the TRB cDNA libraries were prepared. Following a re-call of the 5' RACE reads, TCRdb has one entry per CDR3 protein and lacks DNA. The record lists 45,000 to 70,000 distinct CDR3 sequences, of which the ten most abundant hold 20% to 30%. The source is a human donor in good health. Some clones in this sample may be carry-over from other donors' samples. The rearrangement links TRBV7-9 to TRBJ2-1; TCRdb designates TRBD1, a call that cannot be tested without DNA. Sequencing input: memory CD8+ T cells from blood. The CDR3 here is CASSLWGGIDNEQFF.